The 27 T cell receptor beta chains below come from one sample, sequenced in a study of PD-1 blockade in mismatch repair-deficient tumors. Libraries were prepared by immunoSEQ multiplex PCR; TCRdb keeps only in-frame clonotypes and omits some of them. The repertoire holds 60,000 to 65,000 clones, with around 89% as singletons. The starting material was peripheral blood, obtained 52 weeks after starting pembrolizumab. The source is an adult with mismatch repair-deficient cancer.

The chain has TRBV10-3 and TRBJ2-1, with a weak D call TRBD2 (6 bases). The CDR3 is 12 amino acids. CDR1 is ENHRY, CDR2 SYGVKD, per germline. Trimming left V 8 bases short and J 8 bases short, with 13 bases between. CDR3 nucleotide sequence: TGTGCCATCCGACGGGAGAGTGATGAGCAGTTCTTC. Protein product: CAIRRESDEQFF.

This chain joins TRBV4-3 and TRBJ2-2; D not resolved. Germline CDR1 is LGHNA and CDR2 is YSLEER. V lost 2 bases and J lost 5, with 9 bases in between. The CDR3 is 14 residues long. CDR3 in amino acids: CASSQRTGTGELFF. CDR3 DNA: TGCGCCAGCAGCCAACGGACCGGGACCGGGGAGCTGTTTTTT.

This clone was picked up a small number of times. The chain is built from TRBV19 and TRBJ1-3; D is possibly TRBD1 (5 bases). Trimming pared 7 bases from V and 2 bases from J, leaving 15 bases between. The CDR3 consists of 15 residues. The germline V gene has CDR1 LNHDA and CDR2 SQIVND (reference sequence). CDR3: CASTFRDVAGNTIYF. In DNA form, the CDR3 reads TGTGCCAGTACCTTCAGGGACGTCGCTGGAAACACCATATATTTT.

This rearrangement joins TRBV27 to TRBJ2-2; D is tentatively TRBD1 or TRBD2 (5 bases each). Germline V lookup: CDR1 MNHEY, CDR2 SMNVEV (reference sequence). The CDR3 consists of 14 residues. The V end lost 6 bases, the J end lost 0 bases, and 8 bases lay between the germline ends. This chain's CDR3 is CASRGRTNTGELFF. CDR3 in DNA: TGTGCCAGCAGGGGACGGACGAACACCGGGGAGCTGTTTTTT.

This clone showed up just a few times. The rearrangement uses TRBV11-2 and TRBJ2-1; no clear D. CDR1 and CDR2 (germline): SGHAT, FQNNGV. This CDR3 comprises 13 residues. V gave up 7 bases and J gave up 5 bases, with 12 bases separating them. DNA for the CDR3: TGTGCCAGCACCGCTCCGTGGGACAATGAGCAGTTCTTC. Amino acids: CASTAPWDNEQFF.

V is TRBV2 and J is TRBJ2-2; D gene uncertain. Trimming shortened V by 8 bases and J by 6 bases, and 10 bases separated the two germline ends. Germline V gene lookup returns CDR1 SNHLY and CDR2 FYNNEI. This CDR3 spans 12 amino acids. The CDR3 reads CASRPRAGELFF. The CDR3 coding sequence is TGTGCCAGCCGTCCTAGGGCCGGGGAGCTGTTTTTT. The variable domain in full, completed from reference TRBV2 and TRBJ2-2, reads EPEVTQTPSHQVTQMGQEVILRCVPISNHLYFYWYRQILGQKVEFLVSFYNNEISEKSEIFDDQFSVERPDGSNFTLKIRSTKLEDSAMYFCASRPRAGELFFGEGSRLTVL.

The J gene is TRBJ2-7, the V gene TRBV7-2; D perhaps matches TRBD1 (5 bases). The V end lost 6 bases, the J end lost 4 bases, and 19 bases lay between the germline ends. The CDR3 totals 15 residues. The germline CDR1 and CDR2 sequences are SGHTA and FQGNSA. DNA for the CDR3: TGTGCCAGCAGTCCCGTAGGGGTCCCCTATTACGAGCAGTACTTC. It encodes CASSPVGVPYYEQYF.

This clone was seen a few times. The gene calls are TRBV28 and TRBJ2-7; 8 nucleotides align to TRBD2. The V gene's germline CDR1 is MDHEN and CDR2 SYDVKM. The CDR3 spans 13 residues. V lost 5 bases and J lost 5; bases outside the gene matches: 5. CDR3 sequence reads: CASSTGGPHEQYF. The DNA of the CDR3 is TGTGCCAGCAGTACGGGAGGGCCCCACGAGCAGTACTTC.

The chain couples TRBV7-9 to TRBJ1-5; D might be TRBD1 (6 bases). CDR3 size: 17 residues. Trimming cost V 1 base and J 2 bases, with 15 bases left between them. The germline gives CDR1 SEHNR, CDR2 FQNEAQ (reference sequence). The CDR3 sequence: CASSLGAGGRGNQPQHF. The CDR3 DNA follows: TGTGCCAGCAGCTTAGGGGCGGGGGGCCGCGGCAATCAGCCCCAGCATTTT.

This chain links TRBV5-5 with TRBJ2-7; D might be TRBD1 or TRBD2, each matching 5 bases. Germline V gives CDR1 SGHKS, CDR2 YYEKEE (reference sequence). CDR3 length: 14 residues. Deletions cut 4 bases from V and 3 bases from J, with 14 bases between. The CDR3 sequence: CASSLWDGRYEQYF. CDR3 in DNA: TGTGCCAGCAGCCTCTGGGACGGTCGCTACGAGCAGTACTTC.

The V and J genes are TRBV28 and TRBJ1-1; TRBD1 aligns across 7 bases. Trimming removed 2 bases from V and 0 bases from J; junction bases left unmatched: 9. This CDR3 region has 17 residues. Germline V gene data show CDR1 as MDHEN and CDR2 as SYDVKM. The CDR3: CASSLPPQTGLNTEAFF. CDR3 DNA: TGTGCCAGCAGTTTACCCCCCCAGACAGGGTTGAACACTGAAGCTTTCTTT.

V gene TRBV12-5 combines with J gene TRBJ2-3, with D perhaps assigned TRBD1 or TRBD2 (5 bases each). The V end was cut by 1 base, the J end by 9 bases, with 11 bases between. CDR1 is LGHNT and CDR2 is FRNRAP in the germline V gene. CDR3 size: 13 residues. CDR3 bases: TGTGCTAGTGGTTTGGGCGAGGGGTACACGCAGTATTTT. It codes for CASGLGEGYTQYF.

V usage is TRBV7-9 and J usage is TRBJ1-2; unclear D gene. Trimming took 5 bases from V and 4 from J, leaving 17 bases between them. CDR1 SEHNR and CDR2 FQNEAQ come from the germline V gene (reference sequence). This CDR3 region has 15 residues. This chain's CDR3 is CASSQDPTYPYGYTF. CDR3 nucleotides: TGTGCCAGCAGCCAGGATCCCACCTATCCCTATGGCTACACCTTC.

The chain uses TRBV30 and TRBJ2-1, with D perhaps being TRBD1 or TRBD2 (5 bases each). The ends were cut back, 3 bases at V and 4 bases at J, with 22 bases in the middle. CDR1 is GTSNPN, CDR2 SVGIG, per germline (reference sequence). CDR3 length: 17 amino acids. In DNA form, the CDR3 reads TGTGCCTGGAGCCGGCCCCGAATCCGGGACGGATACAATGAGCAGTTCTTC. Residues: CAWSRPRIRDGYNEQFF.

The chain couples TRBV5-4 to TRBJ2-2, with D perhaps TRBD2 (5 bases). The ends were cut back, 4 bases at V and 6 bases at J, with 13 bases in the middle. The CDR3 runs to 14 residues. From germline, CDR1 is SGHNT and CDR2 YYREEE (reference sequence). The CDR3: CASSVRRTAGELFF. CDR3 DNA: TGTGCCAGCAGCGTACGGCGGACTGCCGGGGAGCTGTTTTTT.

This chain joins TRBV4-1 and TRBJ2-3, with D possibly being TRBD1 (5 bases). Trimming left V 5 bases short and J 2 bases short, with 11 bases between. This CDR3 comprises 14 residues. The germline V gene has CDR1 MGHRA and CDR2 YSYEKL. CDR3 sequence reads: CASSEDKITDTQYF. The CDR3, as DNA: TGCGCCAGCAGCGAGGACAAAATCACAGATACGCAGTATTTT.

CDR3 loop: CASSLGLAESSYNEQFF. The CDR3 DNA sequence: TGTGCCAGCAGCTTAGGTCTAGCGGAAAGCTCCTACAATGAGCAGTTCTTC. The J gene is TRBJ2-1, the V gene TRBV7-3, with 7 bases matching TRBD2. The CDR3 runs 17 residues. Germline V gene lookup returns CDR1 SGHTA and CDR2 FQGTGA. Unmatched junction bases numbered 7, after V lost 2 bases and J lost 0 bases.

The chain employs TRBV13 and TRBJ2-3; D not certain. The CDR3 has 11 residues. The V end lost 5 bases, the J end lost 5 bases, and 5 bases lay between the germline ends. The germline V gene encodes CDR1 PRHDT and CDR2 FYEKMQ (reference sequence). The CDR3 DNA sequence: TGTGCCAGCAGCCTTGAAGATACGCAGTATTTT. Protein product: CASSLEDTQYF. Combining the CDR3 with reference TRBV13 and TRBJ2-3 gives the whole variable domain AAGVIQSPRHLIKEKRETATLKCYPIPRHDTVYWYQQGPGQDPQFLISFYEKMQSDKGSIPDRFSAQQFSDYHSELNMSSLELGDSALYFCASSLEDTQYFGPGTRLTVL.

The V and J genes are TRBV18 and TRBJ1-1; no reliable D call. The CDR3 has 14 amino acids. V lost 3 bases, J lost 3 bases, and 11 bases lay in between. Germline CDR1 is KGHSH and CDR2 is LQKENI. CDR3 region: CASSPSAWDTEAFF. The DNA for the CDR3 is TGTGCCAGCTCACCTAGCGCATGGGACACTGAAGCTTTCTTT.

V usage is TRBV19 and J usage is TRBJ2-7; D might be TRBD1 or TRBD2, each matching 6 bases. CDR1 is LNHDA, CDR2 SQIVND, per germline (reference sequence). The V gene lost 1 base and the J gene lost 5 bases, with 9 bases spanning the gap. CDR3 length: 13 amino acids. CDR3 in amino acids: CASSIVGGNEQYF. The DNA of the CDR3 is TGTGCCAGTAGTATAGTAGGGGGGAACGAGCAGTACTTC.

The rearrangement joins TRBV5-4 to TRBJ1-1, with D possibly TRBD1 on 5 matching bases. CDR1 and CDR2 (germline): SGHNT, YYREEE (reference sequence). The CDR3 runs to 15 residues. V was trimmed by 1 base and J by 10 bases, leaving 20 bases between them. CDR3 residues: CASSLSPGSQRGAFF. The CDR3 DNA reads TGTGCCAGCAGCTTGTCCCCGGGGTCCCAAAGGGGAGCTTTCTTT.

This chain's CDR3 is CASSQLRTGGSGANVLTF. CDR3 bases: TGCGCCAGCAGCCAACTTAGGACAGGAGGCTCTGGGGCCAACGTCCTGACTTTC. The chain joins TRBV4-1 to TRBJ2-6; TRBD1 matches at 7 bases. J was trimmed by 0 bases and V by 2 bases; bases with no gene match: 7. Germline values: CDR1 MGHRA, CDR2 YSYEKL. The CDR3 loop spans 18 amino acids.

The CDR3 is CASSYRDRDTDTQYF. The CDR3 DNA reads TGTGCCAGCAGTTACCGGGACAGGGATACAGATACGCAGTATTTT. The genes are TRBV6-5 and TRBJ2-3, with 9 bases identical to TRBD1. The junction had 3 bases not matched to a gene; V was cut back by 2 bases and J by 3 bases. This CDR3 spans 15 amino acids. Germline assignment: CDR1 MNHEY and CDR2 SVGAGI.

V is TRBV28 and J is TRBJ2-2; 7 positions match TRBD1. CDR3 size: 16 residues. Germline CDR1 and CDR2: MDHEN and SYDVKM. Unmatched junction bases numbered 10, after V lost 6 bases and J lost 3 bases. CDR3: CASRGDSDLDTGELFF. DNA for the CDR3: TGTGCCAGCAGGGGGGACAGCGACCTTGACACCGGGGAGCTGTTTTTT.

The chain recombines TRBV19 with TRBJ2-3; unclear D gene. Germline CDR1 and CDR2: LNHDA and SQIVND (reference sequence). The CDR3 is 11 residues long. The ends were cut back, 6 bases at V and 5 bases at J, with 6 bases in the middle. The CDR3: CASRLRDTQYF. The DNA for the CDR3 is TGTGCCAGTAGGCTTCGAGATACGCAGTATTTT.

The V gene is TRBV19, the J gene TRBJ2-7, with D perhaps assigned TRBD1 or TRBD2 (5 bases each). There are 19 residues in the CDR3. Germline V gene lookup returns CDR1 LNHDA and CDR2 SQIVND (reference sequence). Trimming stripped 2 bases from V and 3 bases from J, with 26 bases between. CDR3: CASSISRMGSGTDGYEQYF. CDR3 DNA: TGTGCCAGTAGTATAAGTCGAATGGGGAGTGGGACGGACGGCTACGAGCAGTACTTC.

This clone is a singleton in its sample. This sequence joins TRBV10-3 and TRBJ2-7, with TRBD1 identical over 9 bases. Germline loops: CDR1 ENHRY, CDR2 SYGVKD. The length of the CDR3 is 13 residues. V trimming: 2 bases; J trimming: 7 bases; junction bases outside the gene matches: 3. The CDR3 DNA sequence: TGTGCCATCAGTGAGGACAGGGGGTGGGAGCAGTACTTC. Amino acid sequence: CAISEDRGWEQYF.